One and the same sample provided the 16 T cell receptor beta chains below, sequenced in a study of regulatory T cells in long-lasting Graves disease. The time point denotes: persistent/refractory GD, antithyroid drugs over 5 years with positive TRAb. Extracted RNA from PBMCs served as the source of the TCR library. To make TCR beta libraries, researchers used iRepertoire HTBI primers and Arm-PCR of CDR3 regions. TCRdb analysed the multiplex PCR reads with MiXCR anew, one entry per CDR3 protein. This sample has fewer than 450,000 distinct CDR3 sequences, with about 20% found just once. Source: peripheral blood mononuclear cells (PBMCs), taken when the disease was refractory, from a patient treated with antithyroid drugs. The receptor source for this set is a female donor with Graves disease.

V gene TRBV27 combines with J gene TRBJ2-2; no clear D. Germline lookup yields CDR1 MNHEY and CDR2 SMNVEV (reference sequence). Trimming left V 0 bases short and J 1 base short, with 9 bases between. CDR3 length: 16 residues. Here the CDR3 reads CASSLSVGWNTGELFF. CDR3 DNA: TGTGCCAGCAGTTTATCGGTGGGGTGGAACACCGGGGAGCTGTTTTTT.

This clonotype has only a few counts. V usage is TRBV18 and J usage is TRBJ2-2, with D unresolved. Trimming stripped 0 bases from V and 2 bases from J, with 4 bases between. The CDR3 consists of 14 residues. Germline lookup yields CDR1 KGHSH and CDR2 LQKENI. CDR3 amino acids: CASSPPSNTGELFF. The CDR3 DNA follows: TGTGCCAGCTCACCACCCTCAAACACCGGGGAGCTGTTTTTT.

This clonotype occurred a few times. The rearrangement uses TRBV7-9 and TRBJ2-7; no clear D gene. Germline V gene lookup returns CDR1 SEHNR and CDR2 FQNEAQ (reference sequence). This CDR3 spans 12 amino acids. The V and J ends lost 6 bases and 1 base respectively, with 7 bases between them. The CDR3 protein is CASSHESYEQYF. CDR3 DNA: TGTGCCAGCAGTCACGAGTCCTACGAGCAGTACTTC. The complete variable domain, with remaining parts taken from reference TRBV7-9 and TRBJ2-7, reads DTGVSQNPRHKITKRGQNVTFRCDPISEHNRLYWYRQTLGQGPEFLTYFQNEAQLEKSRLLSDRFSAERPKGSFSTLEIQRTEQGDSAMYLCASSHESYEQYFGPGTRLTVT.

This clonotype was picked up a small number of times. This chain uses TRBV5-5 with TRBJ2-5; 7 bases agree with TRBD1. This CDR3 region has 14 residues. Germline CDR1 is SGHKS and CDR2 is YYEKEE (reference sequence). Unmatched junction bases numbered 7, after V lost 4 bases and J lost 4 bases. The CDR3 DNA sequence: TGTGCCAGCAGCCCCACAGGGGTGCTAGAGACCCAGTACTTC. This gives the protein CASSPTGVLETQYF.

This clonotype appeared many times. The chain combines TRBV28 with TRBJ1-2; D call uncertain. V lost 5 bases and J lost 2, with 15 bases in between. CDR3 size: 15 residues. Germline CDR1 MDHEN, CDR2 SYDVKM. The CDR3 loop is CASSPGPAKNYGYTF. CDR3 coding DNA: TGTGCCAGCAGTCCTGGGCCGGCTAAGAACTATGGCTACACCTTC.

V is TRBV12-3 or TRBV12-4 and J is TRBJ1-6; possibly TRBD1 for D (6 bases). This CDR3 has 15 amino acids. V was cut by 8 bases and J by 3 bases, with 14 bases left in between. This CDR3 reads CASRSRGVYNSPLHF. CDR3 DNA sequence: TGTGCCAGCCGATCCAGGGGAGTCTATAATTCACCCCTCCACTTT.

Points on this clonotype: Given the absence of the conserved phenylalanine or tryptophan at the CDR3 end, a read error is likely. V is TRBV29-1 and J is TRBJ1-1; D gene uncertain. The CDR3 covers 12 residues. The V gene lost 5 bases and the J gene lost 1 base, with 8 bases spanning the gap. Germline V CDR1 and CDR2: SQVTM, ANQGSEA. The DNA for the CDR3 is TGCAGCGTTCTGACCCAGAACACTGAAGCTTTCTCT. Amino acids: CSVLTQNTEAFS.

With respect to this clonotype: A read error may account for a junction end that differs from germline. The rearrangement links TRBV11-2 to TRBJ2-5; D not resolved. The CDR3 covers 13 residues. Germline assignment: CDR1 SGHAT and CDR2 FQNNGV. In nucleotides, the CDR3 is TGTGGCAGCAGCTTAGGTCCCGGGGAGACCCAGTACTTC. Its translation: CGSSLGPGETQYF.

The chain couples TRBV7-9 to TRBJ1-1; 7 bases are shared with TRBD1. CDR1 and CDR2 from the germline V gene are SEHNR and FQNEAQ (reference sequence). V shed 5 bases and J 2 bases; nucleotides not matched to a gene: 5. CDR3 length: 14 amino acids. CDR3 sequence: CASSRQGINTEAFF. CDR3 nucleotide sequence: TGTGCCAGCAGCCGACAGGGAATTAACACTGAAGCTTTCTTT.

This clonotype was seen a handful of times. The rearrangement uses TRBV14 and TRBJ2-7; perhaps TRBD2 as D (5 bases). The CDR3 extends over 16 amino acids. Germline V lookup: CDR1 SGHDN, CDR2 FVKESK. V was cut by 0 bases and J by 2 bases, with 14 bases left in between. The CDR3 sequence: CASSQDLGVQAYEQYF. The CDR3 DNA follows: TGTGCCAGCAGCCAAGACTTGGGAGTCCAAGCCTACGAGCAGTACTTC.

This clonotype showed up many times. The chain carries TRBV12-3 or TRBV12-4 and TRBJ1-2; no definite D call. Trimming stripped 1 base from V and 6 bases from J, with 3 bases between. The CDR3 spans 11 residues. The CDR3 DNA is TGTGCCAGCAGTTTAGGTCATGGCTACACCTTC. Its translation is CASSLGHGYTF.

This chain uses TRBV6-1 with TRBJ2-7; D remains ambiguous. Between the trimmed V and J ends, which lost 6 bases and 3 bases, there was a span of 12 bases. CDR1 is MNHNS and CDR2 is SASEGT in the germline V gene. The CDR3 has 13 amino acids. The CDR3 DNA sequence: TGTGCCAGCAGGGCACTATTCATCTACGAGCAGTACTTC. Its protein product is CASRALFIYEQYF.

The rearrangement links TRBV6-5 to TRBJ1-4, with 8 bases aligning to TRBD1. V shed 4 bases, J shed 3 bases, and the junction held 10 bases outside the gene matches. Per germline, CDR1 MNHEY and CDR2 SVGAGI. The CDR3 has 17 amino acids. The CDR3: CASSFPSTGVANEKLFF. The CDR3 coding sequence is TGTGCCAGCAGTTTCCCCTCGACAGGGGTGGCTAATGAAAAACTGTTTTTT.

This clonotype was observed at least ten times. This sequence joins TRBV20-1 and TRBJ2-5; D is uncertain. The CDR3 consists of 12 residues. V dropped 3 bases and J dropped 1 base, with 6 bases sitting between them. The germline V gene has CDR1 DFQATT and CDR2 SNEGSKA (reference sequence). CDR3 nucleotides: TGCAGTGCTAGTGAGATCCAAGAGACCCAGTACTTC. The encoded protein is CSASEIQETQYF.

The sample holds a few counts of this clonotype. The J gene is TRBJ1-2, the V gene TRBV27; 7 bases fit TRBD1. Trimming cost V 6 bases and J 0 bases; bases outside gene matches: 13. The germline CDR1 and CDR2 sequences are MNHEY and SMNVEV (reference sequence). The CDR3 totals 17 residues. DNA for the CDR3: TGTGCCAGCAGCCAACGACAGGGTGTATTTTCTAACTATGGCTACACCTTC. Its translation is CASSQRQGVFSNYGYTF.

This clonotype was seen at least ten times. The chain couples TRBV6-1 to TRBJ1-1, with D unresolved. The CDR3 loop spans 13 amino acids. Trimming removed 5 bases from V and 1 base from J, with 8 bases in between. Germline loops: CDR1 MNHNS, CDR2 SASEGT. The DNA of the CDR3 is TGTGCCAGCAGTATTACTCCGAACACTGAAGCTTTCTTT. Encoded protein: CASSITPNTEAFF.